The following is a T cell receptor (beta chain) sequence with its context. These data come from a study of PD-1 blockade in classical Hodgkin lymphoma. Sequenced by immunoSEQ multiplex PCR; TCRdb stores in-frame clones only, minus some. Of 9,000 or so clones detected, 80% to 90% appear once; the ten largest clones hold 20% to 25%. Time point defined: cycle 4 day 1 (C4D1), after less than 7 weeks of nivolumab. All trial patients relapsed after autologous stem cell transplantation. Trimming shortened V by 3 bases and J by 1 base, and 8 bases separated the two germline ends. Germline V lookup: CDR1 KGHSH, CDR2 LQKENI. CDR3 length: 14 amino acids.

This sample comprised peripheral blood mononuclear cells (PBMCs), obtained before the fourth cycle of nivolumab. The source is a human donor with classical Hodgkin lymphoma. This chain links TRBV18 with TRBJ2-3; perhaps TRBD1 as D (5 bases). CDR3 bases: TGTGCCAGCTCACCCCAACAGGGCACAGATACGCAGTATTTT. This translates into CASSPQQGTDTQYF.